The source of this T cell receptor beta chain is a study of CD8+ T cells in alopecia areata. CDR3 size: 17 residues. The germline CDR1 and CDR2 sequences are MNHEY and SMNVEV (reference sequence). The ends lost 3 bases at V and 9 bases at J; junction bases unmatched: 17. Sampling of alopecia areata patients yielded lesional scalp punch biopsies as well as peripheral blood. Extraction of RNA preceded its reverse transcription into cDNA, which served as the sequencing template. TCRdb's table, derived via immunoSEQ multiplex PCR, lists solely in-frame clones and lacks some. The sample has some 170,000 clones, 50% to 75% seen once; the top ten hold 14% to 15%.

V usage is TRBV27 and J usage is TRBJ2-1; TRBD2 aligns across 7 bases. This sample comprised CD4+ T cells sorted from blood, obtained at week 0. The sequence came from a human donor with alopecia areata. The CDR3, as DNA: TGTGCCAGCAGTTTCCACCTCACTAGCGCCCGGTTCGGTGAGCAGTTCTTC. Translation gives CASSFHLTSARFGEQFF.